This T cell receptor beta chain was documented in a study of T cells in localized non-small cell lung cancer. Generated by immunoSEQ multiplex PCR, the TCRdb table keeps only in-frame clones and is missing some. The table records some 11,000 clones, about 80% of them present only once. As regards this clone: The antigen remains undetermined.

The CDR3 is 14 residues long. The V end was cut by 7 bases, the J end by 2 bases, with 14 bases between. Germline CDR1 MNHNS, CDR2 SASEGT. Overall study findings and caveats: Tumor trailed uninvolved adjacent lung in T cell clonality, which peaked there. A single tumor region was sequenced, leaving heterogeneity possible.

V is TRBV6-1 and J is TRBJ2-5; no definite D call. This clonotype was obtained from a male donor aged 60 or older with stage I lung adenocarcinoma. Sequencing was performed on peripheral blood, taken before any cancer treatment. The CDR3 DNA is TGTGCCAGCATAAGGGCCCATTTACAAGAGACCCAGTACTTC. This codes for CASIRAHLQETQYF.